This TCR beta chain was documented in a study of shared clonotypes between healthy human individuals. Study summary: Used for every donor were three CD4 naive, three CD4 memory, two CD8 naive and one CD8 memory plate.

In germline, CDR1 is SGDLS, CDR2 YYNGEE. Trimming pared 4 bases from V and 0 bases from J, leaving 17 bases between. This CDR3 is 16 amino acids long. The method was immunoSEQ multiplex PCR; TCRdb's version includes in-frame clones alone and lacks a portion of them. The repertoire holds 1,400,000 or so clones, approximately 98.5% seen once, with roughly 0.35% in the top ten. The sequenced sample consisted of naive CD4+ T cells sorted from blood. Subset described: CD45RA+ positively selected. V gene TRBV9 combines with J gene TRBJ2-7, with TRBD1 as a possible D gene (6 bases). The TCR originated in a man aged 25-45 years in good health. CDR3: CASSPAARTVSYEQYF. CDR3 DNA: TGTGCCAGCAGCCCCGCAGCACGGACAGTCTCCTACGAGCAGTACTTC. Looking up the rest from reference TRBV9 and TRBJ2-7 gives the full variable domain: DSGVTQTPKHLITATGQRVTLRCSPRSGDLSVYWYQQSLDQGLQFLIQYYNGEERAKGNILERFSAQQFPDLHSELNLSSLELGDSALYFCASSPAARTVSYEQYFGPGTRLTVT.